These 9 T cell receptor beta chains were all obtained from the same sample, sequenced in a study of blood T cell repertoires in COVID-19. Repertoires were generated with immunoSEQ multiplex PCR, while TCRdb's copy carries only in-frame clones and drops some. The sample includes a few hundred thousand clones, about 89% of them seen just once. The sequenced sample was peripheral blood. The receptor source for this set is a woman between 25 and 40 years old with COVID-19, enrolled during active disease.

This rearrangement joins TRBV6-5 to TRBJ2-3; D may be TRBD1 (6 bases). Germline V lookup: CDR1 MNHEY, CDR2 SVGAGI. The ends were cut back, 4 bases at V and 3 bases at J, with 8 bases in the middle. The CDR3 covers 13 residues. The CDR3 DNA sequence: TGTGCCAGCAGTTTAAGGGGGACAGATACGCAGTATTTT. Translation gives CASSLRGTDTQYF.

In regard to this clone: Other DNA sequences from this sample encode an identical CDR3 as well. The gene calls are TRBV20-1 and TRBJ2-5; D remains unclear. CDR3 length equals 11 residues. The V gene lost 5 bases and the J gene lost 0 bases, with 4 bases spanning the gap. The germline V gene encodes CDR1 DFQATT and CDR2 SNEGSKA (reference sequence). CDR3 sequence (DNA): TGCAGTGCTCCGTACCAAGAGACCCAGTACTTC. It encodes CSAPYQETQYF.

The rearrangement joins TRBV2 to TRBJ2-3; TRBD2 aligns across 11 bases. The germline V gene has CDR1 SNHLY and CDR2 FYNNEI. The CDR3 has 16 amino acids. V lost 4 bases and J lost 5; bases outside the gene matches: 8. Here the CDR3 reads CASSAIAGGRQDTQYF. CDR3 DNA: TGTGCCAGCAGTGCGATAGCGGGGGGGCGACAAGATACGCAGTATTTT.

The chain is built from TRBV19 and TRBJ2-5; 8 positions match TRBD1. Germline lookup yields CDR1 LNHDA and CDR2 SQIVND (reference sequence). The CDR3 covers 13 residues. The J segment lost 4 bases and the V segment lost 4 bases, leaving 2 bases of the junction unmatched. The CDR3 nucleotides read TGTGCCAGTAGTACCGACAGGGGAGAGACCCAGTACTTC. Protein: CASSTDRGETQYF.

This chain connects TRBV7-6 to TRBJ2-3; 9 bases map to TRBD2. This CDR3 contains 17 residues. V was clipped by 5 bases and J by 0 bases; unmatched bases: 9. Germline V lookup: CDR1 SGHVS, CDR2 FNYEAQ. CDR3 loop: CASSKPAGGLSTDTQYF. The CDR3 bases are TGTGCCAGCAGCAAACCCGCGGGGGGGCTGAGCACAGATACGCAGTATTTT.

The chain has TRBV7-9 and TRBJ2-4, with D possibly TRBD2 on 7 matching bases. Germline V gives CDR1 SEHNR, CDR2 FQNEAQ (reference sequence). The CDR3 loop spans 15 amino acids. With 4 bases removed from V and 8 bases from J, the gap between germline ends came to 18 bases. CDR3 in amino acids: CASSSLNREGDIQYF. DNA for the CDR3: TGTGCCAGCAGCTCCCTAAACAGGGAGGGCGACATTCAGTACTTC.

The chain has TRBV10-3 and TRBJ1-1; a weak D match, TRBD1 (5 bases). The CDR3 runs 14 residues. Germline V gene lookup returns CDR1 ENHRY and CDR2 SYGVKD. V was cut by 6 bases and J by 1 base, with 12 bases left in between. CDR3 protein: CAISPRGRNTEAFF. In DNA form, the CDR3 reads TGTGCCATCAGCCCGCGGGGGAGGAACACTGAAGCTTTCTTT.

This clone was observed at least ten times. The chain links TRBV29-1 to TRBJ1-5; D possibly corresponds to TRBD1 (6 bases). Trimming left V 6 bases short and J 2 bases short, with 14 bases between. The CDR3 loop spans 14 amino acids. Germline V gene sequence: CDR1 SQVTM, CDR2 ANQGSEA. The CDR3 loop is CSVSQGSGNQPQHF. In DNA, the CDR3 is TGCAGCGTATCACAGGGAAGCGGCAATCAGCCCCAGCATTTT.

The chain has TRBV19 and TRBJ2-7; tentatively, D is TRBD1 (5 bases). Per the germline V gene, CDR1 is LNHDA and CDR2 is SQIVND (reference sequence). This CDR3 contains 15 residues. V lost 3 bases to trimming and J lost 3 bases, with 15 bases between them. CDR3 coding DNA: TGTGCCAGTAGTATTTTTTGGGGCCCGAACTACGAGCAGTACTTC. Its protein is CASSIFWGPNYEQYF.